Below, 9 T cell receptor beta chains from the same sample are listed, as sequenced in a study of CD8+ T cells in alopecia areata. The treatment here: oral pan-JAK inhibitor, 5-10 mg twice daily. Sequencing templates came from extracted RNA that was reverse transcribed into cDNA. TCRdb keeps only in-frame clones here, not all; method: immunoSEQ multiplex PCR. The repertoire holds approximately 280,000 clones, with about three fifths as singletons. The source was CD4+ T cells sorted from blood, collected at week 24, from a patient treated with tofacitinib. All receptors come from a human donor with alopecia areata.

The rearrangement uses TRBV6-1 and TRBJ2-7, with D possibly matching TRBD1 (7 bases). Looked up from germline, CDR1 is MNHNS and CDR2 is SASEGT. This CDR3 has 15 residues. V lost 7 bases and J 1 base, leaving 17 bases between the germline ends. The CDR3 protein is CASIVGGTVSYEQYF. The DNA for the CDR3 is TGTGCCAGCATTGTAGGAGGGACAGTGTCCTACGAGCAGTACTTC.

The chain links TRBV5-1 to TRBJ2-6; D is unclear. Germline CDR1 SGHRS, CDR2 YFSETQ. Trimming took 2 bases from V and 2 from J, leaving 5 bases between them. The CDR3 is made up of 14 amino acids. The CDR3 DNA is TGCGCCAGCAGCTTCAAAGCTGGGGCCAACGTCCTGACTTTC. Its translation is CASSFKAGANVLTF.

For the CDR3, the DNA is TGTGCCAGCAGCTCTACAACAGGGCTCTACGAGCAGTACTTC. Its translation is CASSSTTGLYEQYF. The V gene is TRBV7-6, the J gene TRBJ2-7, with a possible D match to TRBD1 (6 bases). The V end was cut by 4 bases, the J end by 3 bases, with 13 bases between. This CDR3 has 14 amino acids. Germline V gene sequence: CDR1 SGHVS, CDR2 FNYEAQ.

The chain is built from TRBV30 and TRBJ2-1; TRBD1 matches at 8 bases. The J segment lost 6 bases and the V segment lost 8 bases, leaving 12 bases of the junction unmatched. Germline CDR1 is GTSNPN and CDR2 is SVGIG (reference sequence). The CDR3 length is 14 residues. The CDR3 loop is CAGRGTGRSNEQFF. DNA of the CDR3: TGTGCCGGACGAGGGACAGGCAGAAGCAATGAGCAGTTCTTC.

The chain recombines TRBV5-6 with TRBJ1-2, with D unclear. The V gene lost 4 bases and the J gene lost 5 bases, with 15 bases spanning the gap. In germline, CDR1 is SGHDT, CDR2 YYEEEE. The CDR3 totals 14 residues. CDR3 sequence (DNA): TGTGCCAGCAGCCGAGGCAGTTTGAATTATGGCTACACCTTC. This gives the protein CASSRGSLNYGYTF.

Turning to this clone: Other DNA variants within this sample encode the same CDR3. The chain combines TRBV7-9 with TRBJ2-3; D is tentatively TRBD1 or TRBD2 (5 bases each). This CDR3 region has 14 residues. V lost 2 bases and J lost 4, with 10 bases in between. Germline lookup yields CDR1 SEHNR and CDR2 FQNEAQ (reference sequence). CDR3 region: CASSLQGAADTQYF. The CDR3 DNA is TGTGCCAGCAGCTTACAGGGAGCGGCAGATACGCAGTATTTT.

CDR3 sequence reads: CASSLGRGLSFFYNEQFF. CDR3 bases: TGTGCCAGCAGCTTGGGCAGGGGACTGTCCTTTTTCTACAATGAGCAGTTCTTC. The chain is built from TRBV5-6 and TRBJ2-1, with D perhaps being TRBD1 or TRBD2 (6 bases each). The CDR3 loop spans 18 amino acids. V lost 0 bases and J lost 3, with 19 bases in between. Germline V gene sequence: CDR1 SGHDT, CDR2 YYEEEE.

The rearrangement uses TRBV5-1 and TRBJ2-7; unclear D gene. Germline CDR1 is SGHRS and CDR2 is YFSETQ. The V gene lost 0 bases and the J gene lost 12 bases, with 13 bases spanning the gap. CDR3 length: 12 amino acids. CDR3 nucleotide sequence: TGCGCCAGCAGCTTGGAATCGCAGACTCCGTACTTC. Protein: CASSLESQTPYF.

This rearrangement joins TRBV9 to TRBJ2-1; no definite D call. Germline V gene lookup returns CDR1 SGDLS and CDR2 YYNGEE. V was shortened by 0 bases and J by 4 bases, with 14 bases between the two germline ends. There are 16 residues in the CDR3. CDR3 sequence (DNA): TGTGCCAGCAGCGTAGGGCCTAGTCTCGAGTACAATGAGCAGTTCTTC. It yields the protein CASSVGPSLEYNEQFF.